These 10 T cell receptor beta chains were sequenced from one sample in a study of Tregs in tolerant kidney transplant recipients. TCRdb's table, derived via immunoSEQ multiplex PCR, lists solely in-frame clones and lacks some. Of 240,000 or so clones in the sample, roughly 84% are singletons; the top ten hold about 0.64%. The sample consisted of CD4+ T cells from blood. These receptors originate from a human donor in good health.

The genes are TRBV7-9 and TRBJ1-2; D possibly corresponds to TRBD1 (5 bases). Per the germline V gene, CDR1 is SEHNR and CDR2 is FQNEAQ (reference sequence). The CDR3 runs to 12 residues. Trimming took 4 bases from V and 8 from J, leaving 11 bases between them. CDR3 DNA sequence: TGTGCCAGCAGCTCCGAGGGGTACGGCTACACCTTC. Its translation is CASSSEGYGYTF.

The chain employs TRBV5-1 and TRBJ1-2; a possible D gene is TRBD1 (6 bases). The CDR3 consists of 15 residues. Trimming took off 2 bases at V and 0 bases at J, with 11 bases between the two ends. Germline loops: CDR1 SGHRS, CDR2 YFSETQ. CDR3 nucleotide sequence: TGCGCCAGCAGCTTAGGAGGGGGTTCTAACTATGGCTACACCTTC. Protein product: CASSLGGGSNYGYTF.

CDR3 loop: CSFRDWNYNEQFF. The CDR3 DNA reads as TGCAGCTTCCGGGACTGGAACTACAATGAGCAGTTCTTC. This chain joins TRBV29-1 and TRBJ2-1; a weak D match, TRBD2 (6 bases). This CDR3 contains 13 residues. Germline V gene data show CDR1 as SQVTM and CDR2 as ANQGSEA. Trimming pared 8 bases from V and 3 bases from J, leaving 14 bases between.

Written as DNA, the CDR3 is TGTGCCAGCAGCTTACGACAGGGGCAAAAATACTCTGGAAACACCATATATTTT. Residues: CASSLRQGQKYSGNTIYF. The chain recombines TRBV7-8 with TRBJ1-3, with TRBD1 matching over 8 bases. V lost 2 bases to trimming and J lost 0 bases; unmatched junction nucleotides: 9. Germline assignment: CDR1 SGHVS and CDR2 FQNEAQ. The CDR3 is 18 amino acids.

The chain links TRBV7-8 to TRBJ1-6, with a possible D match to TRBD1 (6 bases). CDR3 length: 17 residues. CDR1 is SGHVS and CDR2 is FQNEAQ in the germline V gene. Trimming cost V 5 bases and J 0 bases, with 14 bases left between them. CDR3 region: CASSTRTASSYNSPLHF. In DNA, the CDR3 is TGTGCCAGCAGCACCCGGACAGCGAGCTCCTATAATTCACCCCTCCACTTT.

In nucleotides, the CDR3 is TGTGCCAGCAGTGAAGTTTGGGCTACTAGCGGGAGTGCGTACGAGCAGTACTTC. It is translated as CASSEVWATSGSAYEQYF. J is TRBJ2-7 and V is TRBV6-1; 11 positions match TRBD2. The length of the CDR3 is 18 residues. The germline V gene encodes CDR1 MNHNS and CDR2 SASEGT. With 1 base clipped from V and 4 bases from J, the junction kept 12 bases outside the gene matches.

About this clone: One end of the junction is discordant with germline, which a read error may explain. This chain joins TRBV4-1 and TRBJ2-7; TRBD1 matches at 10 bases. The CDR3 has 15 amino acids. Germline V gene data show CDR1 as MGHRA and CDR2 as YSYEKL. For the CDR3, the DNA is TGCGCCTGCAGCCGCGGACAGGGGGGAAATTACGAGCAGTACTTC. Protein sequence: CACSRGQGGNYEQYF.

The sample holds a few counts of this clone. This rearrangement joins TRBV6-5 to TRBJ2-7; TRBD2 is a possible D gene (7 bases). Germline V gives CDR1 MNHEY, CDR2 SVGAGI. V lost 6 bases and J 7 bases, leaving 19 bases between the germline ends. The CDR3 contains 14 residues. Here the CDR3 reads CASRAGGRRGEQYF. The CDR3, as DNA: TGTGCCAGCAGGGCCGGGGGGCGCCGTGGAGAGCAGTACTTC.

The chain recombines TRBV6-6 with TRBJ2-1; D could derive from TRBD1 or TRBD2 (5 bases each). Per germline, CDR1 MNHNY and CDR2 SVGAGI (reference sequence). The germline V and J ends were trimmed by 2 bases and 0 bases, with 11 bases remaining between them. The CDR3 spans 16 residues. CDR3 coding DNA: TGTGCCAGCAGTTACGGGACGGGAAGCTCCTACAATGAGCAGTTCTTC. It is translated as CASSYGTGSSYNEQFF.

This rearrangement joins TRBV28 to TRBJ1-5; D is perhaps TRBD1 (5 bases). The V gene's germline CDR1 is MDHEN and CDR2 SYDVKM. Trimming removed 5 bases from V and 1 base from J, with 12 bases in between. CDR3 length: 15 residues. CDR3 sequence reads: CASSQGVPSNQPQHF. CDR3 DNA sequence: TGTGCCAGCAGTCAAGGGGTTCCGAGCAATCAGCCCCAGCATTTT.